This entry lists 9 T cell receptor beta chains sequenced from one sample in a study of control samples from healthy donors and cancer patients. Generated by immunoSEQ multiplex PCR, the TCRdb table keeps only in-frame clones and is missing some. The table has 200,000 or so clones, about 95% seen once; the top ten hold approximately 1.6%. What was sequenced was blood. The receptor set was obtained from a man in his fifties or sixties in good health.

The gene calls are TRBV27 and TRBJ2-5; TRBD2 agrees at 10 bases. The CDR3 length is 15 residues. The trim removed 3 bases at V and 7 bases at J, leaving 8 bases unmatched. Germline-derived CDR1 and CDR2 are MNHEY and SMNVEV (reference sequence). CDR3 loop: CASSLASGGPATQYF. The DNA of the CDR3 is TGTGCCAGCAGTTTGGCTAGCGGGGGCCCCGCGACCCAGTACTTC.

The chain has TRBV5-1 and TRBJ1-3, with D maybe TRBD1 (6 bases). The CDR3 covers 15 residues. V shed 5 bases and J shed 2 bases, with 14 bases lying between them. The germline gives CDR1 SGHRS, CDR2 YFSETQ. The CDR3 here is CASSTATGTGNTIYF. In nucleotides, the CDR3 is TGCGCCAGCAGTACTGCAACAGGGACTGGAAACACCATATATTTT.

DNA of the CDR3: TGTGCCAGCTCACCATCCACAGGGAAAGGACAGCCCCAGCATTTT. Translating it yields CASSPSTGKGQPQHF. V is TRBV18 and J is TRBJ1-5, with a weak D call TRBD1 (6 bases). Germline lookup yields CDR1 KGHSH and CDR2 LQKENI. The CDR3 consists of 15 residues. Deletions cut 2 bases from V and 7 bases from J, with 15 bases between. Using reference TRBV18 and TRBJ1-5 for the parts outside the CDR3, the full variable domain is NAGVMQNPRHLVRRRGQEARLRCSPMKGHSHVYWYRQLPEEGLKFMVYLQKENIIDESGMPKERFSAEFPKEGPSILRIQQVVRGDSAAYFCASSPSTGKGQPQHFGDGTRLSIL.

The chain combines TRBV2 with TRBJ1-2; D is possibly TRBD1 (6 bases). The germline V gene encodes CDR1 SNHLY and CDR2 FYNNEI. The CDR3 is 11 residues long. The V and J ends lost 8 bases and 8 bases respectively, with 12 bases between them. CDR3 sequence: CASESRGGYTF. As DNA, the CDR3 is TGTGCCAGCGAATCTAGGGGGGGCTACACCTTC.

The genes are TRBV2 and TRBJ1-5; the D gene is possibly TRBD1 (6 bases). V lost 6 bases and J 0 bases, leaving 12 bases between the germline ends. Germline V gene sequence: CDR1 SNHLY, CDR2 FYNNEI. The CDR3 is 15 amino acids. This CDR3 reads CASREQGNSNQPQHF. CDR3 coding DNA: TGTGCCAGCAGGGAACAGGGAAATAGCAATCAGCCCCAGCATTTT.

This clone was seen only once. J is TRBJ2-6 and V is TRBV19, with 9 bases identical to TRBD1. In germline, CDR1 is LNHDA, CDR2 SQIVND (reference sequence). The J segment lost 0 bases and the V segment lost 5 bases, leaving 5 bases of the junction unmatched. There are 17 residues in the CDR3. The CDR3 loop reads CASSVQGAHSGANVLTF. Here the CDR3 DNA reads TGTGCCAGTAGTGTACAGGGGGCCCACTCTGGGGCCAACGTCCTGACTTTC.

The chain combines TRBV18 with TRBJ1-1, with TRBD1 matching 7 bases. The CDR3 extends over 17 amino acids. Germline V gene data show CDR1 as KGHSH and CDR2 as LQKENI. J lost 1 base, V lost 3 bases, and 11 bases had no gene match. For the CDR3, the DNA is TGTGCCAGCTCACCGATTGACAGGGTAGTTGCGAACACTGAAGCTTTCTTT. This sequence encodes CASSPIDRVVANTEAFF.

The chain uses TRBV10-3 and TRBJ1-4; unclear D gene. V was shortened by 1 base and J by 0 bases, with 9 bases between the two germline ends. The V gene's germline CDR1 is ENHRY and CDR2 SYGVKD. CDR3 size: 16 residues. In nucleotides, the CDR3 is TGTGCCATCAGTGAGTTTTACATTGCAACTAATGAAAAACTGTTTTTT. It is translated as CAISEFYIATNEKLFF.

V and J are TRBV4-2 and TRBJ1-2, with a tentative D call TRBD1 (6 bases). Germline V CDR1 and CDR2: LGHNA, YNFKEQ. The CDR3 is 15 amino acids. V dropped 0 bases and J dropped 4 bases, with 12 bases sitting between them. As DNA, the CDR3 is TGTGCCAGCAGCCAAGATCATCAGGGGCGCTATGGCTACACCTTC. It codes for CASSQDHQGRYGYTF.